This T cell receptor (beta chain) was profiled in a study of T cells after yellow fever vaccination. The wider study: Preparation of fractions with low cell numbers was performed using SMART-Seq v4 Ultra Low Input. Findings of the study overall: The CD4 and CD8 compartments had a small share of their clonotypes in common. The bulk population could contribute abundant contaminating clonotypes to FACS-sorted repertoires.

CDR1 and CDR2 (germline): ENHRY, SYGVKD. CDR3 length: 15 amino acids. V shed 4 bases, J shed 5 bases, and the junction held 6 bases outside the gene matches. This clonotype has a handful of counts. The antigen is not known. A process of 5'RACE template switching, which added a universal primer site and UMIs, was used to make TCR cDNA. MiXCR was run by TCRdb on the 5' RACE reads, yielding one entry per CDR3 protein. This sample has some 350,000 distinct CDR3 sequences, with roughly 4.3% found just once. The sequenced sample was PBMCs, obtained 5 days after the yellow fever booster vaccination. The chain couples TRBV10-3 to TRBJ1-5; 9 nucleotides line up with TRBD1. This clonotype originated in a man in his late teens or twenties who received the YFV17D yellow fever vaccine. The CDR3 region is CAISGGRQGDQPQHF. The CDR3 DNA reads as TGTGCCATCAGTGGGGGGAGACAGGGGGATCAGCCCCAGCATTTT.